The 3 T cell receptor beta chains in this list originate from one sample, sequenced in a study of radiation and T cells in renal cell carcinoma. This table comes from immunoSEQ multiplex PCR, and its TCRdb copy is limited to in-frame clones, with some not included. The profile shows about 150,000 clones, 88% of them singletons. Time point described: baseline pretreatment blood. The treatment is: 15 Gy SBRT to primary tumor, nephrectomy 4 weeks later. The sample here was blood, taken from a patient whose treatment included radiotherapy and nephrectomy. The receptors were gathered from a woman between 70 and 85 years old with renal cell carcinoma.

The V call is TRBV28, the J call TRBJ2-7, with D possibly matching TRBD2 (5 bases). The germline V gene has CDR1 MDHEN and CDR2 SYDVKM. The CDR3 is 14 residues long. Between the trimmed V and J ends, which lost 6 bases and 0 bases, there was a span of 12 bases. The CDR3, as DNA: TGTGCCAGCAGGGCCGGGATTAGCTCCTACGAGCAGTACTTC. Translating gives CASRAGISSYEQYF.

The chain links TRBV11-2 to TRBJ2-7; D gene unclear. The germline CDR1 and CDR2 sequences are SGHAT and FQNNGV. This CDR3 is built from 14 residues. The V and J ends lost 2 bases and 2 bases respectively, with 10 bases between them. CDR3: CASSLIGSTYEQYF. The DNA of the CDR3 is TGTGCCAGCAGCTTAATAGGCAGCACCTACGAGCAGTACTTC.

The chain combines TRBV5-6 with TRBJ2-7, with TRBD1 matching over 10 bases. Germline trimming cut 4 bases from V and 11 bases from J; bases unmatched to any gene: 9. The length of the CDR3 is 13 residues. The germline V gene encodes CDR1 SGHDT and CDR2 YYEEEE. The CDR3 region is CASSGVGQGVEYF. CDR3 DNA: TGTGCCAGCAGCGGTGTTGGACAGGGGGTAGAGTACTTC.